This TCR beta chain was recorded in a study of Graves' ophthalmopathy and Graves' hyperthyroidism. CDR3 regions of TCR beta were amplified from RNA transcripts. The first round was an RT-PCR with HTBI primers, and the second round was a multiplex PCR. TCRdb used MiXCR to reprocess the multiplex PCR reads, holding one entry per CDR3 protein. The repertoire holds about 240,000 distinct CDR3 sequences, with 45% as singletons. Comments on this clonotype: The antigen is undetermined.

In germline, CDR1 is LGHNT, CDR2 FRNRAP. The CDR3 length is 15 residues. V lost 6 bases to trimming and J lost 1 base; unmatched junction nucleotides: 8. General study results and limits: Blood also held most thyroid clonotypes expanded above 0.001 frequency.

The V call is TRBV12-5, the J call TRBJ2-5; 7 bases are a match to TRBD1. The source of this sequence is an adult man with Graves' ophthalmopathy. Sequenced: peripheral blood. DNA for the CDR3: TGTGCTAGTGGGTGGGACAGACTAACCCAAGAGACCCAGTACTTC. This gives the protein CASGWDRLTQETQYF.